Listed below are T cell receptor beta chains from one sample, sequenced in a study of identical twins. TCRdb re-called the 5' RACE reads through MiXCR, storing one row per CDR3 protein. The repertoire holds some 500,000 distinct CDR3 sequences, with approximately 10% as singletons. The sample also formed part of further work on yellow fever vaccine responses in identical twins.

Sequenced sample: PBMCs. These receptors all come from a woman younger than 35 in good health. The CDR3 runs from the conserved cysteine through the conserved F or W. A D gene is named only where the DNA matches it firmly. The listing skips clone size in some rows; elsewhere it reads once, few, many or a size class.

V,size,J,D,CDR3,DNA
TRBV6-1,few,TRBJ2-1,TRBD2,CASSKGLAGVGSNEQFF,TGTGCCAGCAGTAAAGGACTAGCGGGAGTTGGTTCGAATGAGCAGTTCTTC
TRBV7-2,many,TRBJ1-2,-,CASSQQAIGDGPMPPF,TGTGCCAGCAGCCAACAGGCTATCGGGGACGGACCCATGCCTCCCTTC
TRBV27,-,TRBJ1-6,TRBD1,CASSQGQAYSPLHF,TGTGCCAGCAGTCAGGGACAGGCCTATTCACCCCTCCACTTT
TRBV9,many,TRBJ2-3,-,CASSGNQKTSTQYF,TGTGCCAGCAGCGGAAATCAGAAAACCTCTACGCAGTATTTT
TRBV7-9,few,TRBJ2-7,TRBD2,CASSLVVGGINNYEQYF,TGTGCCAGCAGCTTAGTAGTGGGAGGGATCAATAACTACGAGCAGTACTTC
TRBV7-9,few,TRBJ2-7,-,CASSLDQVSYEQYF,TGTGCCAGCAGCTTAGACCAGGTTTCCTACGAGCAGTACTTC
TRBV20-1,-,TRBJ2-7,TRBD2,CSAKILAGGPSSYEQYF,TGCAGTGCTAAGATCCTAGCGGGGGGACCTAGCTCCTACGAGCAGTACTTC
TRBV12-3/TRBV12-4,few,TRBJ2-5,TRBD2,CASSLPGLADETQYF,TGTGCCAGCAGTTTACCAGGACTAGCGGATGAGACCCAGTACTTC
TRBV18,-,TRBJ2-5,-,CTSSPQETQYF,TGTACCAGCTCACCACAAGAGACCCAGTACTTC
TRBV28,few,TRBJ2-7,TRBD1,CASSSQTGALTYEQYF,TGTGCCAGCAGTTCTCAGACAGGGGCCCTCACCTACGAGCAGTACTTC
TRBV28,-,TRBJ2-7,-,CASSLTQGNLVEQYF,TGTGCCAGCAGTTTAACGCAGGGAAATCTGGTCGAGCAGTACTTC
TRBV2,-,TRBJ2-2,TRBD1,CASSSDREDTGELFF,TGTGCCAGCAGTTCGGACAGGGAGGACACCGGGGAGCTGTTTTTT
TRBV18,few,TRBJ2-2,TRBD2,CASSPQGLKANTGELFF,TGTGCCAGCTCACCACAGGGACTAAAGGCGAACACCGGGGAGCTGTTTTTT
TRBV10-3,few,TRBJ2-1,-,CAISADITYNEQFF,TGTGCCATCAGTGCGGACATAACCTACAATGAGCAGTTCTTC
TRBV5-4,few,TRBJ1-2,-,CASTSYAGMDGYTF,TGTGCCAGCACCTCCTATGCAGGGATGGATGGCTACACCTTC
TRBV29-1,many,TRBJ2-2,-,CSVGSGIGGELFF,TGCAGCGTTGGTTCCGGAATCGGCGGGGAGCTGTTTTTT
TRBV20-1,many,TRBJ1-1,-,CRWGPPNTEAFF,TGCAGATGGGGACCCCCAAACACTGAAGCTTTCTTT
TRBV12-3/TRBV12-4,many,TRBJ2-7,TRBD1,CASSPSTGGRYEQYF,TGTGCCAGCAGTCCCTCTACAGGGGGCAGGTACGAGCAGTACTTC
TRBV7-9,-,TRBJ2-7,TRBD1,CASIPPPGQGYEQYF,TGTGCCAGCATCCCTCCACCCGGACAGGGCTACGAGCAGTACTTC
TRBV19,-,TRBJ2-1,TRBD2,CASSILLAGAYNEQFF,TGTGCCAGTAGTATTCTACTAGCGGGAGCCTACAATGAGCAGTTCTTC
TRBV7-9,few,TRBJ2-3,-,CASTFPPPDTQYF,TGTGCCAGCACCTTCCCCCCTCCAGATACGCAGTATTTT
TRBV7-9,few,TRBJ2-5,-,CASSPRDTSETQYF,TGTGCCAGCAGCCCCCGGGACACCAGCGAGACCCAGTACTTC
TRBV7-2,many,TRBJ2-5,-,CASSLEGPLSQETQYF,TGTGCCAGCAGCTTAGAGGGTCCTCTATCCCAAGAGACCCAGTACTTC
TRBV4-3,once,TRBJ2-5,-,CASSQVGTGQETQYF,TGCGCCAGCAGCCAGGTCGGGACTGGTCAAGAGACCCAGTACTTC
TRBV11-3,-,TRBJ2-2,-,CASSFQGSWELFF,TGTGCCAGCAGCTTTCAGGGGAGTTGGGAGCTGTTTTTT
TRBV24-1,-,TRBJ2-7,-,CATSDRGEQYF,TGTGCCACCAGTGATCGGGGCGAGCAGTACTTC
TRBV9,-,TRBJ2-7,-,CASSGDSYRGTYEQYF,TGTGCCAGCAGCGGGGACTCGTACAGGGGAACCTACGAGCAGTACTTC
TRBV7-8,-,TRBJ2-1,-,CASSLESANYNEQFF,TGTGCCAGCAGCTTAGAAAGCGCTAATTACAATGAGCAGTTCTTC
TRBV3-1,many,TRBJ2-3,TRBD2,CASSQDRSGGWDTQYF,TGTGCCAGCAGCCAAGATCGTAGCGGGGGGTGGGATACGCAGTATTTT
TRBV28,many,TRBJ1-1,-,CASRYTTGSNTEAFF,TGTGCCAGCAGATATACTACAGGGTCGAACACTGAAGCTTTCTTT
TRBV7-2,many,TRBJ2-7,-,CASSLDRISYEQYF,TGTGCCAGCAGTTTGGACCGAATCTCCTACGAGCAGTACTTC
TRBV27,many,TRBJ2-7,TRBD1,CASSPGQGSHYEQYF,TGTGCCAGCAGTCCGGGACAGGGAAGTCACTACGAGCAGTACTTC
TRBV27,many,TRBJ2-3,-,CASSLGGAASSTDTQYF,TGTGCCAGCAGTTTGGGGGGGGCGGCCTCTAGCACAGATACGCAGTATTTT
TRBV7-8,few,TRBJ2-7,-,CASSLGRAPEQYF,TGTGCCAGCAGCTTAGGCAGGGCACCCGAGCAGTACTTC
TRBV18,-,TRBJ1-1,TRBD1,CASSPTGQGTEAFF,TGTGCCAGCTCACCTACAGGACAGGGCACTGAAGCTTTCTTT
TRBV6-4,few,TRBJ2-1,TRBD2,CASSNTPLAGRGIYNEQFF,TGTGCCAGCAGTAACACCCCGTTAGCGGGGAGGGGAATTTACAATGAGCAGTTCTTC
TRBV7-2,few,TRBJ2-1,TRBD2,CASSRGGKGDEQFF,TGTGCCAGCTCCCGGGGGGGGAAGGGCGATGAGCAGTTCTTC
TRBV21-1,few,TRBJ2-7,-,CASSSSGTGDEQYF,TGTGCCAGCAGCAGCTCCGGGACAGGGGACGAGCAGTACTTC
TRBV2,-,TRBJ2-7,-,CASSESQFGPYEQYF,TGTGCCAGCAGTGAAAGTCAGTTCGGCCCCTACGAGCAGTACTTC
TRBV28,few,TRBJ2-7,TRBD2,CASSLTSGSGWDEQYF,TGTGCCAGCAGTTTAACCAGCGGGAGTGGTTGGGACGAGCAGTACTTC
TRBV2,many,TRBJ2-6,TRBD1,CASSGTGAGANVLTF,TGTGCCAGCAGTGGTACAGGGGCTGGGGCCAACGTCCTGACTTTC
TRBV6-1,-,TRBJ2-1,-,CASSGTFGGSNEQFF,TGTGCCAGCAGCGGGACCTTCGGGGGTTCCAATGAGCAGTTCTTC
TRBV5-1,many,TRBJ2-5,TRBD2,CASSLASGAETQYF,TGCGCCAGCAGCTTGGCTAGCGGGGCTGAGACCCAGTACTTC